The clone carrying this T cell receptor beta chain was counted a single time. Its antigen is as yet unknown. Through a sample-barcoded 5' primer and a J-beta primer mix, a second PCR was run for roughly 6 to 12 cycles. Each of the cDNA molecules was tagged by a template-switch adaptor with 12 random nucleotides. MiXCR, applied by TCRdb to the 5' RACE reads, yields one record per CDR3 protein. The sample includes around 1,000,000 distinct CDR3 sequences, about two fifths seen only once; the top ten take less than 15%. This specimen belongs to a study of blood T cells in healthy people across ages. Study summary: About one barcoded beta molecule per two T cells was captured by template switching. Study findings and constraints: As age increased, TCR beta diversity per million T cells fell in a roughly linear fashion.

This clonotype was sampled from a man between 18 and 29 years old in good health. Sequences were obtained from blood.

DNA of the CDR3: TGTGCCAGCCTTCCCTGGGGAGACACGAACACTGAAGCTTTCTTT. Protein product: CASLPWGDTNTEAFF. The chain combines TRBV27 with TRBJ1-1; D unresolved. With 8 bases removed from V and 1 base from J, the gap between germline ends came to 17 bases. The CDR3 totals 15 residues. From germline, CDR1 is MNHEY and CDR2 SMNVEV (reference sequence).